Sequencing of this T cell receptor beta chain was carried out in a study of monozygotic twins with inflammatory bowel disease. Notes on the study in general: TCRbeta inverse Simpson diversity was decreased in IBD patients versus healthy co-twins. Researchers report that IBD patients shared fewer clonotypes with others than healthy twins, especially amid disease activity.

TCRdb re-analyzed the 5' RACE reads; it lists each CDR3 protein once, without DNA. The sample includes fewer than 150,000 distinct CDR3 sequences. Worth noting for this clonotype: Its antigen is currently unknown.

This TCR was recovered from a human donor with ulcerative colitis or Crohn's disease, or a healthy co-twin of an affected twin (not recorded which). The material sequenced was blood.

CDR3 loop: CSGVAGGSYEQYF. The chain links TRBV20-1 to TRBJ2-7; with no DNA, the TCRdb D assignment of TRBD2 cannot be verified. Per the germline V gene, CDR1 is DFQATT and CDR2 is SNEGSKA (reference sequence). The CDR3 is 13 residues long.